The present T cell receptor (beta chain) was sequenced within a study of CD8+CD57+ T cells in acquired aplastic anemia. Study-wide results and limits: Approximately 30 CD8+ CDR3 sequences were shared between patients and controls.

At least ten counts were recorded for this clonotype. Its target is unknown. Genomic DNA, serving as template, underwent TCR beta VDJ and CDR3 profiling. TCRdb itself ran the reads through MiXCR, one entry per CDR3 protein. The table shows roughly 160,000 distinct CDR3 sequences, with 40% to 55% occurring only once. CD8+CD57+ cell expansion, shown by flow cytometry, had occurred in the patients selected for sequencing. Sequences were obtained from sorted CD4+, CD8+, or CD8+CD57+ T cells (not recorded which) from PBMCs. The TCR was taken from a human donor with aplastic anemia.

The CDR3 sequence is CASSATGAVTGELFF. The DNA of the CDR3 is TGTGCCAGCAGCGCGACAGGGGCGGTGACCGGGGAGCTGTTTTTT. The chain couples TRBV9 to TRBJ2-2; 8 bases agree with TRBD1. Germline lookup yields CDR1 SGDLS and CDR2 YYNGEE. The CDR3 extends over 15 amino acids. Trimming cost V 3 bases and J 5 bases; bases outside gene matches: 6.